This T cell receptor beta chain was found in a study of T-cell memory formation after mild COVID-19. Whole-study findings and limits: Pre-infection memory already had some responding clones, implying cross-reactive memory joined. The main location of contracting CD4+ clones was CM and EM, and that of contracting CD8+ clones was EMRA.

Germline V gene data show CDR1 as SNHLY and CDR2 as FYNNEI. Trimming took 9 bases from V and 3 from J, leaving 13 bases between them. This CDR3 is built from 13 residues. This clonotype showed up just a few times. Its antigen is not identified. TCRdb reprocessed the 5' RACE reads via MiXCR and lists one record per CDR3 protein. Of some 130,000 distinct CDR3 sequences listed, roughly 15% are singletons. What was sequenced was PBMCs or a T cell subset sorted from them (not recorded which). This chain connects TRBV2 to TRBJ2-3; no clear D. The source is an adult woman who had mild COVID-19 (a few samples of this study predate the infection). Cell type and time point are not known. CDR3 loop: CARTGRATDTQYF. CDR3 DNA: TGTGCCAGGACCGGCAGAGCAACAGATACGCAGTATTTT.